This T cell receptor beta chain appears in the sequencing data of a study of blood T cell repertoires in COVID-19. On the study more broadly: The origin of the acute and convalescent COVID-19 samples was the United States, Italy and Spain. The analysed material was cDNA or gDNA that came from T cells, B-cell-depleted T cells, or PBMCs.

The CDR3 runs 21 residues. J was trimmed by 3 bases and V by 0 bases; bases with no gene match: 17. Per the germline V gene, CDR1 is KGHDR and CDR2 is SFDVKD. The method was immunoSEQ multiplex PCR; TCRdb's version includes in-frame clones alone and lacks a portion of them. Of about 260,000 clones listed, under 90% are singletons. Participants came from some 23 US areas, aged about 18 to 95 years. Allocation to cohorts depended on clinical history reported by the participants. This sequence was found in a man aged 25-40 years with acute COVID-19. The chain links TRBV24-1 to TRBJ2-3; 10 bases agree with TRBD2. The specimen sequenced was PBMCs or T cells enriched from blood (not recorded which). CDR3 amino acids: CATSDLKGPSAGGLKTDTQYF. For the CDR3, the DNA is TGTGCCACCAGTGATTTGAAGGGCCCGTCAGCGGGAGGGCTCAAGACAGATACGCAGTATTTT.